Below, one T cell receptor beta chain is given with its context. The record originates from a study of blood T cell repertoires in COVID-19. Across the whole study: From T cells, B-cell-depleted T cells, or PBMCs came the material, which was cDNA or gDNA.

In the source study's methods: Reference gene primers were amplified, and this amplification served to estimate nucleated cell counts. Data came from immunoSEQ multiplex PCR; TCRdb stores just in-frame clones and leaves some out. The V and J calls and clone size were taken over from that table, and D and trimming were inferred from the DNA. The sample has about 66,000 clones; about 90% are singletons. The CDR3 is 16 amino acids. Trimming took 5 bases from V and 8 from J, leaving 21 bases between them. Germline values: CDR1 SGHVS, CDR2 FQNEAQ. Sequenced sample: peripheral blood. The TCR originated in a man aged 55 to 70 with acute or convalescent COVID-19. The chain is built from TRBV7-8 and TRBJ1-4; D is perhaps TRBD1 (5 bases). As DNA, the CDR3 is TGTGCCAGCAGCCCCCGGTCTTACAGGCCCCCCGAAAAACTGTTTTTT. It specifies CASSPRSYRPPEKLFF.